The 2 T cell receptor beta chains given below trace back to one sample, sequenced in a study of human thymus T cells. Clones were sequenced by immunoSEQ multiplex PCR, and TCRdb holds only the in-frame ones, with some missing. The sample records approximately 46,000 clones, just under 95% being singletons. What was sequenced was blood. The source is a girl less than two years old with a congenital heart defect but otherwise immunologically healthy.

This rearrangement joins TRBV5-1 to TRBJ2-7; D is possibly TRBD1 (5 bases). CDR3 size: 13 residues. V was clipped by 2 bases and J by 4 bases, with 10 bases between them. Germline V gene sequence: CDR1 SGHRS, CDR2 YFSETQ. The CDR3 bases are TGCGCCAGCAGCTTTGGTAGGGGTTACGAGCAGTACTTC. It is translated as CASSFGRGYEQYF. Full variable domain (missing parts from reference TRBV5-1 and TRBJ2-7): KAGVTQTPRYLIKTRGQQVTLSCSPISGHRSVSWYQQTPGQGLQFLFEYFSETQRNKGNFPGRFSGRQFSNSRSEMNVSTLELGDSALYLCASSFGRGYEQYFGPGTRLTVT.

This chain connects TRBV4-1 to TRBJ2-7; no reliable D call. Germline V CDR1 and CDR2: MGHRA, YSYEKL. This CDR3 region has 14 residues. V lost 0 bases and J 6 bases, leaving 12 bases between the germline ends. The CDR3: CASSQEYQWGEQYF. For the CDR3, the DNA is TGCGCCAGCAGCCAAGAGTACCAGTGGGGCGAGCAGTACTTC.